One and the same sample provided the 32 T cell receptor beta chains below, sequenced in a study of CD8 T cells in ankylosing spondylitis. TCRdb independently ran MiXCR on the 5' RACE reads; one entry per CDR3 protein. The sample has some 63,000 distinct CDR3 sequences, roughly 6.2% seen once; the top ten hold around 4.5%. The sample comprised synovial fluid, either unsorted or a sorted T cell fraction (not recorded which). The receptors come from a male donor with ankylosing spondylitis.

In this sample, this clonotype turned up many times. DNA for the CDR3: TGTGCCAGCAGTGAACAGGGGACAGATACGCAGTATTTT. This gives the protein CASSEQGTDTQYF. This sequence joins TRBV25-1 and TRBJ2-3; tentatively, D is TRBD1 (6 bases). This CDR3 contains 13 residues. The germline V and J ends were trimmed by 2 bases and 3 bases, with 6 bases remaining between them. Germline CDR1 reads MGHDK; CDR2 reads SYGVNS.

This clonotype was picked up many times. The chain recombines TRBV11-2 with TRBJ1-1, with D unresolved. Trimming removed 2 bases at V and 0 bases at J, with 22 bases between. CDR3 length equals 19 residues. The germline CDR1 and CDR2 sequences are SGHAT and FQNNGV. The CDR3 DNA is TGTGCCAGCAGCTTATACCCGGTAAACAACCCCGGGATGAACACTGAAGCTTTCTTT. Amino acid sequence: CASSLYPVNNPGMNTEAFF.

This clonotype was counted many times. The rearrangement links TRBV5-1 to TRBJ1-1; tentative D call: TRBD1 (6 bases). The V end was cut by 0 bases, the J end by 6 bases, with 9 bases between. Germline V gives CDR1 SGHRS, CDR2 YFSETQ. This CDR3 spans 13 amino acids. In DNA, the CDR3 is TGCGCCAGCAGCTTGGCCAGGGGCGCTGAAGCTTTCTTT. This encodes CASSLARGAEAFF.

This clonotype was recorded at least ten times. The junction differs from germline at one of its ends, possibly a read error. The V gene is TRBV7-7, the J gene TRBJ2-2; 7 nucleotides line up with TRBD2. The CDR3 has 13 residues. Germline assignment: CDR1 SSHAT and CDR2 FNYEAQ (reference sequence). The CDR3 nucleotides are TGTGCTAGCAGCTTAGCGGGCGCCGGGGAGCTGTTTTTT. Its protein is CASSLAGAGELFF.

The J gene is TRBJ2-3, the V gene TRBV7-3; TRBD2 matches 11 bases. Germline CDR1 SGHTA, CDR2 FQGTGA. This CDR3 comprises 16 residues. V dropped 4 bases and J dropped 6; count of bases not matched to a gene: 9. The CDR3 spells CASSYGSGRAPDTQYF. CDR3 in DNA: TGTGCCAGCAGCTACGGTAGCGGGAGGGCCCCCGATACGCAGTATTTT.

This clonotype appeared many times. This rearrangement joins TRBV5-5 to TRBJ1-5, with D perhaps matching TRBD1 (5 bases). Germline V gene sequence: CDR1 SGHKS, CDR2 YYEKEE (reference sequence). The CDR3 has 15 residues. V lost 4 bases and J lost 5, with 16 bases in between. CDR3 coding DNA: TGTGCCAGCAGCCCTACCGGACAAACCGATCAGCCCCAGCATTTT. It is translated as CASSPTGQTDQPQHF.

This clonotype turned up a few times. The CDR3 reads CASSQDVGNQPQHF. The CDR3 bases are TGCGCCAGCAGCCAAGATGTCGGGAATCAGCCCCAGCATTTT. The V and J genes are TRBV4-3 and TRBJ1-5, with D unclear. The CDR3 covers 14 residues. Trimming stripped 0 bases from V and 4 bases from J, with 7 bases between. Germline-derived CDR1 and CDR2 are LGHNA and YSLEER.

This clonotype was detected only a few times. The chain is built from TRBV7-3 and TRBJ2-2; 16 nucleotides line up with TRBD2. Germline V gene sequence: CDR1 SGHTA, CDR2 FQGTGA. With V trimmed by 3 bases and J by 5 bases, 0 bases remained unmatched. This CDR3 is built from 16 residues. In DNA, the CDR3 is TGTGCCAGCAGCTTGGGACTAGCGGGAGGGACCGGGGAGCTGTTTTTT. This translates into CASSLGLAGGTGELFF.

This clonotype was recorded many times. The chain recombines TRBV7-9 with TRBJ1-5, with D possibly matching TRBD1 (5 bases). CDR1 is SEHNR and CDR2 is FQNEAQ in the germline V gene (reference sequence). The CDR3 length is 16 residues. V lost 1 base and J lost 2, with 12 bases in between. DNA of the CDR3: TGTGCCAGCAGCTTAGGGGGCAGCCAACGCAATCAGCCCCAGCATTTT. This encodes CASSLGGSQRNQPQHF.

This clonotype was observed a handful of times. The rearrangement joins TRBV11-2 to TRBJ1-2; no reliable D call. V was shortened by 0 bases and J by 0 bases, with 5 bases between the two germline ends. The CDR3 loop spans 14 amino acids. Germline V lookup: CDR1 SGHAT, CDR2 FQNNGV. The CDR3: CASSLDGANYGYTF. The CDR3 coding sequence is TGTGCCAGCAGCTTAGACGGAGCTAACTATGGCTACACCTTC.

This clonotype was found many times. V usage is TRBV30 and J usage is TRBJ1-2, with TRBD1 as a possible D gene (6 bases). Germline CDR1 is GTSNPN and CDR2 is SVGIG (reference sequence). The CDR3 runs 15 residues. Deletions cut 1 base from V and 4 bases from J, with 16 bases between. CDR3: CAWSEIRRGSYGYTF. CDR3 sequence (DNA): TGTGCCTGGAGTGAGATCCGCAGGGGATCCTATGGCTACACCTTC. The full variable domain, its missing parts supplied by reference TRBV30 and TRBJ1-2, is SQTIHQWPATLVQPVGSPLSLECTVEGTSNPNLYWYRQAAGRGLQLLFYSVGIGQISSEVPQNLSASRPQDRQFILSSKKLLLSDSGFYLCAWSEIRRGSYGYTFGSGTRLTVV.

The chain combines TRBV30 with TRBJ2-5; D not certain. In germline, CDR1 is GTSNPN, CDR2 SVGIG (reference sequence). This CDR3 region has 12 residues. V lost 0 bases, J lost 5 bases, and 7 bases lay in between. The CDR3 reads CAWSVGVETQYF. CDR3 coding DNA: TGTGCCTGGAGTGTCGGAGTGGAGACCCAGTACTTC.

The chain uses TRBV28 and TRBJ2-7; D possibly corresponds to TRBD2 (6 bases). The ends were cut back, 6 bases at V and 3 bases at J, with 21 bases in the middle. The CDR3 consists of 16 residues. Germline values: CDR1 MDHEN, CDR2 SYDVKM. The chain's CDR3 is CASRGVGRWINYEQYF. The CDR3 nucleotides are TGTGCCAGCAGAGGGGTGGGGAGGTGGATTAACTACGAGCAGTACTTC.

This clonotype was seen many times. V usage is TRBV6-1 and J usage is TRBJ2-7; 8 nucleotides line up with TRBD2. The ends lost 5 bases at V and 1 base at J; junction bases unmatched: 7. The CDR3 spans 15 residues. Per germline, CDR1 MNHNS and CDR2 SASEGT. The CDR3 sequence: CASSLGASGSYEQYF. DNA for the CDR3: TGTGCCAGCAGTCTCGGGGCTAGCGGGTCCTACGAGCAGTACTTC.

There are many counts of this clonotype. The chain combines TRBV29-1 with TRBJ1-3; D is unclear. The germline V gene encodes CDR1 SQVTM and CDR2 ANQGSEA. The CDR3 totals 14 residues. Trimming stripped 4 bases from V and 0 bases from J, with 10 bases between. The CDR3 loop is CSVVPGGSGNTIYF. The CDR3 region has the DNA TGCAGCGTTGTTCCCGGCGGCTCTGGAAACACCATATATTTT. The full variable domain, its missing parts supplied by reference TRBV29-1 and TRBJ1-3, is SAVISQKPSRDICQRGTSLTIQCQVDSQVTMMFWYRQQPGQSLTLIATANQGSEATYESGFVIDKFPISRPNLTFSTLTVSNMSPEDSSIYLCSVVPGGSGNTIYFGEGSWLTVV.

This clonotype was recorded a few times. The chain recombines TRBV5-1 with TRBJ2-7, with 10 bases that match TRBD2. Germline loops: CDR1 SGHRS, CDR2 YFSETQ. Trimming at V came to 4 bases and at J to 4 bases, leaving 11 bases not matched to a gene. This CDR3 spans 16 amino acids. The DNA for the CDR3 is TGCGCCAGCAGCCGAGAACCCACTAGCGGGATGTACGAGCAGTACTTC. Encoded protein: CASSREPTSGMYEQYF. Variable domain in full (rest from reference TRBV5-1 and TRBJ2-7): KAGVTQTPRYLIKTRGQQVTLSCSPISGHRSVSWYQQTPGQGLQFLFEYFSETQRNKGNFPGRFSGRQFSNSRSEMNVSTLELGDSALYLCASSREPTSGMYEQYFGPGTRLTVT.

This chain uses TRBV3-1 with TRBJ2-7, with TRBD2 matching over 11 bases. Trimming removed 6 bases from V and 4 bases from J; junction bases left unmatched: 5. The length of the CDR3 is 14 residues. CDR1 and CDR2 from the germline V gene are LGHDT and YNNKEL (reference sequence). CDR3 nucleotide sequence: TGTGCCAGCAGGTCTAGCGGGAGGATATACGAGCAGTACTTC. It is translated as CASRSSGRIYEQYF.

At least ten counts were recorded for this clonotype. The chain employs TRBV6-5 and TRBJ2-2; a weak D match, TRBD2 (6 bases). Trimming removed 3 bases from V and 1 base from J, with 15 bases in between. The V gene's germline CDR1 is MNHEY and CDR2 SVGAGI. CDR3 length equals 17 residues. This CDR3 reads CASSYLAGRGNTGELFF. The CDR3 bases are TGTGCCAGCAGTTATTTGGCGGGGCGTGGGAACACCGGGGAGCTGTTTTTT.

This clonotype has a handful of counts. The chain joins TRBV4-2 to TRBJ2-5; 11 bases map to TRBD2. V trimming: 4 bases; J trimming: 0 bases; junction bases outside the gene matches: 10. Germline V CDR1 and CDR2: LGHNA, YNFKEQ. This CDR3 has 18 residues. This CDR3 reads CASSRGTSGNPYQETQYF. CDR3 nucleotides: TGTGCCAGCAGCCGAGGGACTAGCGGAAACCCGTACCAAGAGACCCAGTACTTC.

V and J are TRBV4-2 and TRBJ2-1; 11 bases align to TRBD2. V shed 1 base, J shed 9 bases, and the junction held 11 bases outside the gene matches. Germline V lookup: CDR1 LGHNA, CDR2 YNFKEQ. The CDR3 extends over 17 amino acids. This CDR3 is CASSQVLAGGKHSEQFF. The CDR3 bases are TGTGCCAGCAGCCAAGTTTTAGCGGGAGGGAAGCATAGTGAGCAGTTCTTC.

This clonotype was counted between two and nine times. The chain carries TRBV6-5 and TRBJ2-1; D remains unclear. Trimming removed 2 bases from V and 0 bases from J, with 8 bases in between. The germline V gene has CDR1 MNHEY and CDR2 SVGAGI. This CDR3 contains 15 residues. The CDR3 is CASSYGAGSYNEQFF. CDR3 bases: TGTGCCAGCAGTTACGGTGCAGGCTCCTACAATGAGCAGTTCTTC.

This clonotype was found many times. CDR3 DNA sequence: TGTGCCAGCAGTTTAGTGGGAGCCTACGAGCAGTACTTC. This encodes CASSLVGAYEQYF. The chain couples TRBV28 to TRBJ2-7; D is possibly TRBD2 (5 bases). Trimming took off 2 bases at V and 2 bases at J, with 7 bases between the two ends. CDR3 length: 13 amino acids. Germline-derived CDR1 and CDR2 are MDHEN and SYDVKM.

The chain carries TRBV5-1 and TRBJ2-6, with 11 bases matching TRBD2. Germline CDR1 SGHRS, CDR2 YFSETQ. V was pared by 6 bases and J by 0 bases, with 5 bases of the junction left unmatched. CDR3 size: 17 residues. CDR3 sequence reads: CASTYSGRASGANVLTF. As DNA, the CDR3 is TGCGCCAGCACCTATAGCGGGAGGGCCTCTGGGGCCAACGTCCTGACTTTC.

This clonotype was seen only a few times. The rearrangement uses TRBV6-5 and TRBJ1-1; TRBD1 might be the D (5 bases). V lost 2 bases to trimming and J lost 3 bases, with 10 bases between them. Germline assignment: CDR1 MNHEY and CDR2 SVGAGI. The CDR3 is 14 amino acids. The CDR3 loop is CASSYALRDTEAFF. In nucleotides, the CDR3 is TGTGCCAGCAGTTACGCCCTCAGGGACACTGAAGCTTTCTTT.

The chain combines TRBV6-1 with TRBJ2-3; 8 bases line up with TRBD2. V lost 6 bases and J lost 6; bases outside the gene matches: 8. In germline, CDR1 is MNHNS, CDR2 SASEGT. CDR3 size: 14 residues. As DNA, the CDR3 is TGTGCCAGCAGCCCGGGAGGGCCAAGGGATACGCAGTATTTT. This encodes CASSPGGPRDTQYF.

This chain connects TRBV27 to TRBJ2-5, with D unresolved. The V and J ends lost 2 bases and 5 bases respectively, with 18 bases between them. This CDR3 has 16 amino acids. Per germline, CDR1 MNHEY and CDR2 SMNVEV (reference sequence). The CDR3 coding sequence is TGTGCCAGCAGTTTAACCGGTTGGGCAGCAGAGGAGACCCAGTACTTC. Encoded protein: CASSLTGWAAEETQYF.

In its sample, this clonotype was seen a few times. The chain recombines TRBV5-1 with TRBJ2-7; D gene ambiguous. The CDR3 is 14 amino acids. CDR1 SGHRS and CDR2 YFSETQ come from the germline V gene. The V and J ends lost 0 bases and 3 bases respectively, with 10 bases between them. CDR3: CASSLGASDYEQYF. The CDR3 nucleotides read TGCGCCAGCAGCTTGGGGGCCTCGGACTACGAGCAGTACTTC.

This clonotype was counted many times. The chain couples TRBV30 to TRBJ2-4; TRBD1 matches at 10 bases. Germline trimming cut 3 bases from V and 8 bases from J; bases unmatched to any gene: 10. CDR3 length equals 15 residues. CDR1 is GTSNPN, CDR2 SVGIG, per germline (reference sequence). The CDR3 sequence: CAWRGQGYAQDIQYF. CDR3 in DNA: TGTGCCTGGAGGGGACAGGGGTATGCCCAGGACATTCAGTACTTC. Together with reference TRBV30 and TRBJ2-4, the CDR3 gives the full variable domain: SQTIHQWPATLVQPVGSPLSLECTVEGTSNPNLYWYRQAAGRGLQLLFYSVGIGQISSEVPQNLSASRPQDRQFILSSKKLLLSDSGFYLCAWRGQGYAQDIQYFGAGTRLSVL.

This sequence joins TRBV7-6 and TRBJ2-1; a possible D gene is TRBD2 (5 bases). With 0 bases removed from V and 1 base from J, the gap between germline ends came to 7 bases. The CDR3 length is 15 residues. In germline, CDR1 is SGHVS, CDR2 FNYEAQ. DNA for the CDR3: TGTGCCAGCAGCTTAGCGGGAGCTTCCTACAATGAGCAGTTCTTC. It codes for CASSLAGASYNEQFF.

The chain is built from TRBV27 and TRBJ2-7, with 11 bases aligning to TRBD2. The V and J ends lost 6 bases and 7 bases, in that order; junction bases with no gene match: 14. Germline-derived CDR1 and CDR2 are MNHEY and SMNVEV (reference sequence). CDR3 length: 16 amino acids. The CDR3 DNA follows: TGTGCCAGCAGCTACTCTGCGGCTAGCGGGAGGTATGAGCAGTACTTC. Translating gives CASSYSAASGRYEQYF.

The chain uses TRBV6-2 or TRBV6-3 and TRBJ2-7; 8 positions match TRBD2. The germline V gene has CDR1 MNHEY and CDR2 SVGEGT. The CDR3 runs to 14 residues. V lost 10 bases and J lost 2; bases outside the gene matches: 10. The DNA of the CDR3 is TGTGCCACCGCATTAGCGGGACGAACCTACGAGCAGTACTTC. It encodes CATALAGRTYEQYF.

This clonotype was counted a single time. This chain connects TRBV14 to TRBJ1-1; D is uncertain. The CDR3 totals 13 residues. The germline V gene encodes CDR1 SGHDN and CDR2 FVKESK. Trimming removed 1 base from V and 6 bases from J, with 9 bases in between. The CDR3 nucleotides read TGTGCCAGCAGCCAAGGCAAAATAGCTGAAGCTTTCTTT. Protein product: CASSQGKIAEAFF.